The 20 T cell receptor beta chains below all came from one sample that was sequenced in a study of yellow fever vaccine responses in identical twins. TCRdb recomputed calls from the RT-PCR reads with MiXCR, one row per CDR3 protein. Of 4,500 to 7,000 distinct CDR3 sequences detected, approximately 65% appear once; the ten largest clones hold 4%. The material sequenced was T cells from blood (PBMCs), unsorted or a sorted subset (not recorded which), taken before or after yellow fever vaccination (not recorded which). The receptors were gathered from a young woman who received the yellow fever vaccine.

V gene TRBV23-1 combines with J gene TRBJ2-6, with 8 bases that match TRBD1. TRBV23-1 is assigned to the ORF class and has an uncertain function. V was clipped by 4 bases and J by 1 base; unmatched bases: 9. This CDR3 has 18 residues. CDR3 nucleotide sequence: TGCGCCAGCAGTCCGCGCGTACAGGGGGTGTCTGGGGCCAACGTCCTGACTTTC. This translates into CASSPRVQGVSGANVLTF.

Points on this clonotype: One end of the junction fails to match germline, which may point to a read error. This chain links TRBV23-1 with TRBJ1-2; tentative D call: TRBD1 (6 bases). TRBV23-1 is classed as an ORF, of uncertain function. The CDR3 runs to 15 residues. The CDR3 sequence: CASRSKRQETYGYTF. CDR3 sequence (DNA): TGCGCCAGCAGATCCAAGCGACAGGAGACCTATGGCTATACCTTC.

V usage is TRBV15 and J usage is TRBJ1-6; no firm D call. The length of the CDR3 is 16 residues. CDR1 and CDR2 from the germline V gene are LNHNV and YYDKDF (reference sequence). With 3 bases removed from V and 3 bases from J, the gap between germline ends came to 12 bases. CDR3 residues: CATSSSKTGYNSPLHF. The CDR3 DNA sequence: TGTGCCACCAGCAGTTCAAAAACCGGCTATAATTCACCCCTCCACTTT.

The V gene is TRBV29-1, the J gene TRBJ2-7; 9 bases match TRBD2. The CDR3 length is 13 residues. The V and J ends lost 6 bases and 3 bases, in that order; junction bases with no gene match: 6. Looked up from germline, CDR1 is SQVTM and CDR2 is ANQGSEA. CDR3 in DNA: TGCAGCGTCCTTAGCGGGAGCTACTACGAGCAGTACTTC. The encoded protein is CSVLSGSYYEQYF.

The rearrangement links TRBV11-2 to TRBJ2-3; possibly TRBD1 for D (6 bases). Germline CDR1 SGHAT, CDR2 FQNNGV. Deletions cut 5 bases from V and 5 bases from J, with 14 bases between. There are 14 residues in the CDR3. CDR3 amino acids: CASSPTGMGDTQYF. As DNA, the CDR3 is TGTGCCAGCAGCCCCACAGGGATGGGAGATACGCAGTATTTT.

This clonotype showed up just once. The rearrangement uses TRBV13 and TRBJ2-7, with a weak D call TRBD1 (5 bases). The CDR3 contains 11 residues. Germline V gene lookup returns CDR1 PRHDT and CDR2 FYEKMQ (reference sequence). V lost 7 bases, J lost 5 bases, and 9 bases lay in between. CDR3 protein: CASKGDHEQYF. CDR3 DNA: TGTGCCAGCAAAGGGGATCACGAGCAGTACTTC. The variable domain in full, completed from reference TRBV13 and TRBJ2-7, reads AAGVIQSPRHLIKEKRETATLKCYPIPRHDTVYWYQQGPGQDPQFLISFYEKMQSDKGSIPDRFSAQQFSDYHSELNMSSLELGDSALYFCASKGDHEQYFGPGTRLTVT.

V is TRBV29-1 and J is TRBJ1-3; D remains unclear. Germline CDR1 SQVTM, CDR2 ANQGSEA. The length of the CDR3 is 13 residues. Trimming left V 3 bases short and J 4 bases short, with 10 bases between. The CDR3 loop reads CSVDLSGGNTIYF. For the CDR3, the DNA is TGCAGCGTTGACTTGTCCGGAGGAAACACCATATATTTT.

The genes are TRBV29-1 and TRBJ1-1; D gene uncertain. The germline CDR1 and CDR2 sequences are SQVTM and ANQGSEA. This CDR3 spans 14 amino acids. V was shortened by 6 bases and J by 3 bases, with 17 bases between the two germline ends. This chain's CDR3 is CSVRPEAGYTEAFF. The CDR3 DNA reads TGCAGCGTCCGACCCGAAGCCGGGTACACTGAAGCTTTCTTT.

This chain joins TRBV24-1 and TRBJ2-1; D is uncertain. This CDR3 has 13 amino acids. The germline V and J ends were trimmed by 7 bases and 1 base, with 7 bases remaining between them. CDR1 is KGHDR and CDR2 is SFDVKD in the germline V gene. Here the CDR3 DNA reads TGTGCCACCAGCCCCGATTCCTACAATGAGCAGTTCTTC. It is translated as CATSPDSYNEQFF.

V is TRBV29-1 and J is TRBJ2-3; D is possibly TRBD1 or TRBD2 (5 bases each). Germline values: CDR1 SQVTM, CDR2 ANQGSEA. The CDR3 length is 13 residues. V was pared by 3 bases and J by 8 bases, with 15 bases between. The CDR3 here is CSVDPGRHSTQYF. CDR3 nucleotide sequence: TGCAGCGTTGACCCGGGACGGCATAGTACGCAGTATTTT.

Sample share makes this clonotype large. CDR3 in amino acids: CASSPSLDTEAFF. As DNA, the CDR3 is TGTGCCAGCTCACCAAGTTTGGACACTGAAGCTTTCTTT. The V call is TRBV18, the J call TRBJ1-1; D remains unclear. This CDR3 is 13 amino acids long. V was shortened by 2 bases and J by 3 bases, with 7 bases between the two germline ends. In germline, CDR1 is KGHSH, CDR2 LQKENI.

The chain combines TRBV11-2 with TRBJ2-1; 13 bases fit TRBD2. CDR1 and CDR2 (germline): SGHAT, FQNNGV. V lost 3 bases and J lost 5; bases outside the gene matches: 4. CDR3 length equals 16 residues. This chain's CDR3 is CASSFSLAGGNNEQFF. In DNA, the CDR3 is TGTGCCAGCAGCTTCTCACTAGCGGGAGGGAACAATGAGCAGTTCTTC.

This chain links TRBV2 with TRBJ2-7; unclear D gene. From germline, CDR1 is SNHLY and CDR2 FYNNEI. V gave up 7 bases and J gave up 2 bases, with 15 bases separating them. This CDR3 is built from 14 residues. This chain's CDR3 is CASTDPELTYEQYF. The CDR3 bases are TGTGCCAGCACCGATCCCGAACTGACCTACGAGCAGTACTTC.

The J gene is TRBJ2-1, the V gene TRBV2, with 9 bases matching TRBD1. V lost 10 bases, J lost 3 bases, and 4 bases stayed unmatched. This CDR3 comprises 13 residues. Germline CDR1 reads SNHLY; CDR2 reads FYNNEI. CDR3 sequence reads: CAIPGQGYNEQFF. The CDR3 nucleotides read TGTGCCATCCCGGGACAGGGCTACAATGAGCAGTTCTTC.

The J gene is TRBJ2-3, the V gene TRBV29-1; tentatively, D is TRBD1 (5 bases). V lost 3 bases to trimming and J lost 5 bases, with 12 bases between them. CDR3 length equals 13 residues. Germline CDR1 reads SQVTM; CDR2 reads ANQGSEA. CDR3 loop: CSVDPQGVDTQYF. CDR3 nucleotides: TGCAGCGTTGATCCGCAGGGTGTAGATACGCAGTATTTT.

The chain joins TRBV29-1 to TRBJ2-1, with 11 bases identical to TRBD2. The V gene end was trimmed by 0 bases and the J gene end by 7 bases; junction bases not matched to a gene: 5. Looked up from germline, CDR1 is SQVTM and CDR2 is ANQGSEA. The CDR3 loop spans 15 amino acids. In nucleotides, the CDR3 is TGCAGCGTTGAAGATGGACTAGCGGGCCTTAATGAGCAGTTCTTC. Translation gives CSVEDGLAGLNEQFF.

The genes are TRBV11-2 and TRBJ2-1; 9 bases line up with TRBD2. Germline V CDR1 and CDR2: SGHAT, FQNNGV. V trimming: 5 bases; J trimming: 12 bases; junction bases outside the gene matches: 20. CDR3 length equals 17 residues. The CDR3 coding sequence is TGTGCCAGCAGCCGTACAAGACTAGCGGCTCCCAGCGAAGGGCAGTTCTTC. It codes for CASSRTRLAAPSEGQFF. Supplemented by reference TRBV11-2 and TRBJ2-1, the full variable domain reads EAGVAQSPRYKIIEKRQSVAFWCNPISGHATLYWYQQILGQGPKLLIQFQNNGVVDDSQLPKDRFSAERLKGVDSTLKIQPAKLEDSAVYLCASSRTRLAAPSEGQFFGPGTRLTVL.

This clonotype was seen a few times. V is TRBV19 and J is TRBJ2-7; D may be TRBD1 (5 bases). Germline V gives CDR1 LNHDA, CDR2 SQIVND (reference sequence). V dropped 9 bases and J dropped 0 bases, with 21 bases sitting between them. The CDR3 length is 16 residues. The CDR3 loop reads CASVTPLVRASYEQYF. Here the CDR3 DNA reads TGTGCCAGCGTGACCCCTTTGGTCAGGGCCTCCTACGAGCAGTACTTC. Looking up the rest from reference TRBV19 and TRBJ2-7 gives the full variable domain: DGGITQSPKYLFRKEGQNVTLSCEQNLNHDAMYWYRQDPGQGLRLIYYSQIVNDFQKGDIAEGYSVSREKKESFPLTVTSAQKNPTAFYLCASVTPLVRASYEQYFGPGTRLTVT.

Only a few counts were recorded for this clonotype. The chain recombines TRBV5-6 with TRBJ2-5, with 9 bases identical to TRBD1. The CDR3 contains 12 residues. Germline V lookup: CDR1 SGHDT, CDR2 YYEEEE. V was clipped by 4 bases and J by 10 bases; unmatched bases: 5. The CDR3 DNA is TGTGCCAGCAGCCCGACAGGGGGAAACCAGTACTTC. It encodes CASSPTGGNQYF.

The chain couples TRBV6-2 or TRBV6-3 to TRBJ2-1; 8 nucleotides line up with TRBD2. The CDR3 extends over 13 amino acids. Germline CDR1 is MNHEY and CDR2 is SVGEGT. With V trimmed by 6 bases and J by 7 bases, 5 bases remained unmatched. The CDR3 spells CASSSGSVNEQFF. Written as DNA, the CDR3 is TGTGCCAGCAGCAGCGGGAGTGTAAATGAGCAGTTCTTC.